This T cell receptor (beta chain) derives from a study of T cells in Graves' hyperthyroidism and ophthalmopathy. Regions amplified from RNA transcripts were the TCR beta CDR3 regions. Primed by the HTBI set, a first-round RT-PCR was run on the TCR CDR3. TCRdb re-called the multiplex PCR reads with MiXCR, one entry per CDR3 protein. The table shows roughly 180,000 distinct CDR3 sequences, with approximately 15% occurring only once. The CDR3 consists of 13 residues. Trimming cost V 3 bases and J 1 base, with 6 bases left between them. The V gene's germline CDR1 is KGHSH and CDR2 LQKENI. Sequenced: blood. The rearrangement uses TRBV18 and TRBJ1-1, with D hard to call. This TCR derives from a woman aged 45-59 years with Graves' hyperthyroidism. The CDR3 DNA sequence: TGTGCCAGCTCACCGGTAGGGAACACTGAAGCTTTCTTT. Its protein product is CASSPVGNTEAFF.